The 9 T cell receptor beta chains below all came from one sample that was sequenced in a study of shared clonotypes between healthy human individuals. Method: immunoSEQ multiplex PCR; TCRdb's copy keeps in-frame clones and lacks some. Among more than 850,000 clones listed, approximately 78% were seen once. Sequencing was carried out using memory CD4+ T cells from PBMCs. Subset of the sample: CD45RA-negative fraction. Receptors were obtained from a man younger than 35 in good health. Some clones in this sample may be carry-over from other donors' samples.

DNA for the CDR3: TGTGCCAGCTCACCGGGACAGGCCCCCTACGAGCAGTACTTC. Encoded protein: CASSPGQAPYEQYF. The chain uses TRBV18 and TRBJ2-7; 8 bases map to TRBD1. The length of the CDR3 is 14 residues. V gave up 3 bases and J gave up 2 bases; unmatched junction bases: 3. Germline lookup yields CDR1 KGHSH and CDR2 LQKENI.

The chain employs TRBV5-4 and TRBJ1-2; 7 bases match TRBD1. Per germline, CDR1 SGHNT and CDR2 YYREEE (reference sequence). V shed 0 bases, J shed 12 bases, and the junction held 5 bases outside the gene matches. This CDR3 comprises 12 residues. CDR3 amino acids: CASSLGQGLHTF. Written as DNA, the CDR3 is TGTGCCAGCAGCTTGGGACAGGGTTTACACACCTTC.

The J gene is TRBJ1-2, the V gene TRBV27; D gene unclear. The CDR3 is 13 amino acids. Germline CDR1 and CDR2: MNHEY and SMNVEV (reference sequence). The V end lost 3 bases, the J end lost 4 bases, and 9 bases lay between the germline ends. CDR3 sequence (DNA): TGTGCCAGCAGTTTTAGGGTCAGCTATGGCTACACCTTC. Translated, it gives CASSFRVSYGYTF.

A remark on this clone: Germline is not matched at one junction end, which may reflect a read error. The chain couples TRBV28 to TRBJ2-1, with TRBD1 identical over 8 bases. This CDR3 has 13 residues. Germline values: CDR1 MDHEN, CDR2 SYDVKM. CDR3: CASRLAGGPMVVF. In DNA, the CDR3 is TGTGCCAGCAGGTTGGCAGGGGGCCCGATGGTTGTCTTC.

The chain recombines TRBV9 with TRBJ1-2, with TRBD1 identical over 8 bases. With V trimmed by 2 bases and J by 8 bases, 17 bases remained unmatched. CDR3 size: 17 residues. Looked up from germline, CDR1 is SGDLS and CDR2 is YYNGEE. CDR3: CASSVAPLVAGGEGYTF. The CDR3, as DNA: TGTGCCAGCAGCGTCGCCCCACTTGTGGCAGGGGGCGAAGGCTACACCTTC.

The rearrangement links TRBV12-5 to TRBJ2-7; 11 bases are shared with TRBD2. The germline gives CDR1 LGHNT, CDR2 FRNRAP. Trimming cost V 1 base and J 3 bases; bases outside gene matches: 2. This CDR3 spans 15 amino acids. The CDR3 reads CASGLGLAGRYEQYF. DNA of the CDR3: TGTGCTAGTGGTTTGGGACTAGCGGGACGCTACGAGCAGTACTTC.

This chain joins TRBV4-1 and TRBJ2-2; 8 bases match TRBD2. Germline loops: CDR1 MGHRA, CDR2 YSYEKL. V lost 10 bases to trimming and J lost 4 bases; unmatched junction nucleotides: 8. This CDR3 contains 14 residues. The CDR3 here is CATTAGDFTGELFF. In DNA, the CDR3 is TGCGCCACCACAGCGGGAGACTTCACCGGGGAGCTGTTTTTT.

The chain employs TRBV21-1 and TRBJ2-3; the table names TRBD2, a call not compared with the DNA. TRBV21-1 is shown as a pseudogene. The CDR3 length is 20 residues. For the CDR3, the DNA is TGTGCCAGCAACTCCGGGACTAGCGGGAGATGGTCATCCCTTCCCGATACGCAGTATTTT. Translated: CASNSGTSGRWSSLPDTQYF.

This chain connects TRBV6-5 to TRBJ2-3; D might be TRBD2 (6 bases). Germline CDR1 reads MNHEY; CDR2 reads SVGAGI. CDR3 length: 14 amino acids. Trimming shortened V by 6 bases and J by 1 base, and 11 bases separated the two germline ends. The DNA of the CDR3 is TGTGCCAGCAGGGAGGGCCTCGGCACAGATACGCAGTATTTT. It yields the protein CASREGLGTDTQYF.